These T cell receptor beta chains were read from a single sample in a study of post-analysis software for immune sequencing data. TCRdb re-derived calls from the PCR reads in MiXCR, one entry per CDR3 protein. This table has around 700,000 distinct CDR3 sequences, approximately 59% appearing once. The material sequenced was blood. The receptors shown here come from a girl aged 2-10 years with multiple sclerosis. CDR3s include the opening cysteine and the closing phenylalanine or tryptophan. D genes are given only for firm matches. Expanded clones get a size class; other rows say once, few or many, or leave the size out.

clone_size: .
v_call: TRBV7-2
j_call: TRBJ1-5
d_call: .
cdr3_nt: TGTGCCAGCAGCTTAGGCGGTCAGGGCGTTCGGCCCCAGCATTTT
cdr3_aa: CASSLGGQGVRPQHF

clone_size: .
v_call: TRBV20-1
j_call: TRBJ1-4
d_call: .
cdr3_nt: TGCAGTGCTAGAGTCGGCGGGGATGAAAAACTGTTTTTT
cdr3_aa: CSARVGGDEKLFF

clone_size: .
v_call: TRBV4-3
j_call: TRBJ2-5
d_call: TRBD2
cdr3_nt: TGCGCCAGCAGCCAAGACGCGGGACTAGCGGGGCACCTGAAGACCCAGTACTTC
cdr3_aa: CASSQDAGLAGHLKTQYF

clone_size: .
v_call: TRBV11-2
j_call: TRBJ1-2
d_call: TRBD1
cdr3_nt: TGTGCCAGCAGGCGGACAGGACAAGAGGGCTACACCTTC
cdr3_aa: CASRRTGQEGYTF

clone_size: .
v_call: TRBV12-3/TRBV12-4
j_call: TRBJ1-5
d_call: TRBD1
cdr3_nt: TGTGCCAGCAGATTGTCGACAGGGCCACGGAATCAGCCCCAGCATTTT
cdr3_aa: CASRLSTGPRNQPQHF

clone_size: few
v_call: TRBV5-1
j_call: TRBJ2-3
d_call: .
cdr3_nt: TGCGCCAGCAGCTTGGTCGGGGGAGATACGCAGTATTTT
cdr3_aa: CASSLVGGDTQYF

clone_size: few
v_call: TRBV20-1
j_call: TRBJ1-6
d_call: .
cdr3_nt: TGCAGTGCTAGGCAAGGGGTTGGTTCACCCCTCCACTTT
cdr3_aa: CSARQGVGSPLHF

clone_size: .
v_call: TRBV14
j_call: TRBJ2-1
d_call: .
cdr3_nt: TGTGCCAGCAGCCGATTCTCCTACAATGAGCAGTTCTTC
cdr3_aa: CASSRFSYNEQFF

clone_size: .
v_call: TRBV12-3/TRBV12-4
j_call: TRBJ2-1
d_call: .
cdr3_nt: TGTGCCAGCAGTTTCGGGAGCGATGAGCAGTTCTTC
cdr3_aa: CASSFGSDEQFF

clone_size: .
v_call: TRBV20-1
j_call: TRBJ2-3
d_call: .
cdr3_nt: TGCAGTGCTTGGACTACCATAGATACGCAGTATTTT
cdr3_aa: CSAWTTIDTQYF

clone_size: .
v_call: TRBV29-1
j_call: TRBJ1-1
d_call: .
cdr3_nt: TGCAGCGCCGGGGGGTTCGGACAGGAAGCTTTCTTT
cdr3_aa: CSAGGFGQEAFF

clone_size: .
v_call: TRBV4-3
j_call: TRBJ2-5
d_call: .
cdr3_nt: TGCGCCGGCAGCCAAGAAATAGCAGATGAGACCCAGTACTTC
cdr3_aa: CAGSQEIADETQYF

clone_size: few
v_call: TRBV29-1
j_call: TRBJ2-1
d_call: .
cdr3_nt: TGCAGCGTTGGGGGGTATGAGCAGTTCTTC
cdr3_aa: CSVGGYEQFF

clone_size: .
v_call: TRBV29-1
j_call: TRBJ2-1
d_call: .
cdr3_nt: TGCAGCGTTGAAGATGGAAAAAGCTCCTACAATGAGCAGTTCTTC
cdr3_aa: CSVEDGKSSYNEQFF

clone_size: .
v_call: TRBV20-1
j_call: TRBJ2-1
d_call: .
cdr3_nt: TGCAGTGCTAGAGGAACAGGGAGCTCCTACAATGGGCAGTTCTTC
cdr3_aa: CSARGTGSSYNGQFF

clone_size: .
v_call: TRBV25-1
j_call: TRBJ1-1
d_call: .
cdr3_nt: TGTGCCAGCAGTAGAAGGCAGGGCGGTGGCACTGAAGCTTTCTTT
cdr3_aa: CASSRRQGGGTEAFF

clone_size: many
v_call: TRBV6-5
j_call: TRBJ2-3
d_call: .
cdr3_nt: TGTGCCAGCAGGCCAGGGTTTGGGACAGATACGCAGTATTTT
cdr3_aa: CASRPGFGTDTQYF

clone_size: .
v_call: TRBV7-2
j_call: TRBJ2-5
d_call: TRBD1
cdr3_nt: TGTGCCAGCAGCCAAGGACAGGGCCTCCAAGGGACCCAGTACTTC
cdr3_aa: CASSQGQGLQGTQYF

clone_size: .
v_call: TRBV7-9
j_call: TRBJ2-3
d_call: .
cdr3_nt: TGTGTCAGCAGCTCTGCTAGCGACCCTAGCACAGATACGCAGTATTTT
cdr3_aa: CVSSSASDPSTDTQYF

clone_size: .
v_call: TRBV20-1
j_call: TRBJ2-5
d_call: TRBD2
cdr3_nt: TGCAGCCCACAGACTAGCGGGGAAGAGACCCAGTACTTC
cdr3_aa: CSPQTSGEETQYF

clone_size: few
v_call: TRBV29-1
j_call: TRBJ2-7
d_call: TRBD2
cdr3_nt: TGCAGCGCTAAGGGTACTAGCGGGACCTACGAGCAGTACTTC
cdr3_aa: CSAKGTSGTYEQYF

clone_size: .
v_call: TRBV10-3
j_call: TRBJ2-7
d_call: TRBD2
cdr3_nt: TGTGCCATCAGCGCTATACCTGGGACTAGCGGGACGGGGATGAGAGAGCAGTACTTC
cdr3_aa: CAISAIPGTSGTGMREQYF

clone_size: few
v_call: TRBV6-6
j_call: TRBJ1-2
d_call: .
cdr3_nt: TGTGCCAGTAGTTCTATGACAGATAACTATGGCTACACCTTC
cdr3_aa: CASSSMTDNYGYTF

clone_size: .
v_call: TRBV12-3/TRBV12-4
j_call: TRBJ1-2
d_call: TRBD1
cdr3_nt: TGTGCCAGCAGTCTCGGGACAGGGGATGGTGGCTGCACCTTC
cdr3_aa: CASSLGTGDGGCTF

clone_size: .
v_call: TRBV12-3/TRBV12-4
j_call: TRBJ2-4
d_call: TRBD1
cdr3_nt: TGTGCCAGCACCCGCACCGGGACAGTATCTTACGCCAAAAACATTCAGTACTTC
cdr3_aa: CASTRTGTVSYAKNIQYF

clone_size: .
v_call: TRBV5-1
j_call: TRBJ2-1
d_call: TRBD2
cdr3_nt: TGCGCCAGCAGCTTGAGTAGCGGGTTTCCCTACAATGAGCAGTTCTTC
cdr3_aa: CASSLSSGFPYNEQFF

clone_size: .
v_call: TRBV29-1
j_call: TRBJ2-1
d_call: TRBD1
cdr3_nt: TGCAGCGCCGGACAGGGTCGCAATGAGCAGTTCTTC
cdr3_aa: CSAGQGRNEQFF

clone_size: .
v_call: TRBV7-2
j_call: TRBJ2-3
d_call: .
cdr3_nt: TGTGCCAGCAGCTATGCGCACAACACAGATACGCAGTATTTT
cdr3_aa: CASSYAHNTDTQYF

clone_size: .
v_call: TRBV7-2
j_call: TRBJ2-1
d_call: .
cdr3_nt: TGTGCCAGCAGCTTAGAACTTGAGTCTAGCTCCTACAATGAGCAGTTCTTC
cdr3_aa: CASSLELESSSYNEQFF

clone_size: few
v_call: TRBV7-2
j_call: TRBJ1-2
d_call: .
cdr3_nt: TGTGCCAGCAGCGCCCGCGTTGCGGACTATGGCTACACCTTC
cdr3_aa: CASSARVADYGYTF

clone_size: .
v_call: TRBV20-1
j_call: TRBJ2-5
d_call: .
cdr3_nt: TGCAGTGCTAGAGATCAGAGGGGTGGGGAGACCCAGTACTTC
cdr3_aa: CSARDQRGGETQYF

clone_size: .
v_call: TRBV7-3
j_call: TRBJ2-1
d_call: .
cdr3_nt: TGTGCCAGCAGTAAGGCGCCGTCCTACAATGAGCAGTTCTTC
cdr3_aa: CASSKAPSYNEQFF

clone_size: .
v_call: TRBV2
j_call: TRBJ1-5
d_call: .
cdr3_nt: TGTGCCGGCAGTGAAGGGGGAGGGGGGAATCAGCCCCAGCATTTT
cdr3_aa: CAGSEGGGGNQPQHF

clone_size: .
v_call: TRBV12-3/TRBV12-4
j_call: TRBJ2-7
d_call: TRBD1
cdr3_nt: TGTGCCAGCAGTCCTCGGACAGGATCCACCTACGAGCAGTACTTC
cdr3_aa: CASSPRTGSTYEQYF

clone_size: .
v_call: TRBV29-1
j_call: TRBJ2-7
d_call: .
cdr3_nt: TGCAGCGCTATCCGGGACACCACCTACGAGCAGTACTTC
cdr3_aa: CSAIRDTTYEQYF

clone_size: few
v_call: TRBV4-1
j_call: TRBJ2-7
d_call: .
cdr3_nt: TGCGCCAGCAGCCCACAGTGGGGGTCCTACGAGCAGTACTTC
cdr3_aa: CASSPQWGSYEQYF

clone_size: once
v_call: TRBV7-2
j_call: TRBJ1-5
d_call: TRBD1
cdr3_nt: TGTGCCAGCAGCTTATGGGGACAGGGGGCGAATCCTAGCAATCAGCCCCAGCATTTT
cdr3_aa: CASSLWGQGANPSNQPQHF

clone_size: few
v_call: TRBV4-1
j_call: TRBJ2-4
d_call: .
cdr3_nt: TGCGCCAGCAGCCAAGAGGCAGAGACCAAAAACATTCAGTACTTC
cdr3_aa: CASSQEAETKNIQYF

clone_size: .
v_call: TRBV7-2
j_call: TRBJ1-2
d_call: .
cdr3_nt: TGTGCCAGCAGCTATACCCTCGGCCATGACACGGCGGGCTACACCTTC
cdr3_aa: CASSYTLGHDTAGYTF

clone_size: .
v_call: TRBV28
j_call: TRBJ2-7
d_call: .
cdr3_nt: TGTGCCAGCAGTTGGACCGGACCCAACTACGAGCAGTACTTC
cdr3_aa: CASSWTGPNYEQYF

clone_size: .
v_call: TRBV7-6
j_call: TRBJ1-1
d_call: .
cdr3_nt: TGTGCCAGCAGCTTAGGGTCGGGGTGGTCGGTATTCCCTCCCCCGTGGGACACTGAAGCTTTCTTT
cdr3_aa: CASSLGSGWSVFPPPWDTEAFF

clone_size: .
v_call: TRBV18
j_call: TRBJ2-7
d_call: TRBD2
cdr3_nt: TGTGCCAGCGCGCCTAGCGGGGGGGTAAGTGAGCAGTACTTC
cdr3_aa: CASAPSGGVSEQYF

clone_size: .
v_call: TRBV5-6
j_call: TRBJ2-1
d_call: .
cdr3_nt: TGTGCCAGCAGCTTGGGTCTAGCGAGGGATGAGCAGTTCTTC
cdr3_aa: CASSLGLARDEQFF